A single sample is the source of the 30 T cell receptor beta chains below, sequenced in a study of blood T cells in healthy people across ages. A second about 7 to 12 cycle PCR used barcoded and J-beta primers. TCRdb itself ran the 5' RACE reads through MiXCR, one entry per CDR3 protein. Of about 590,000 distinct CDR3 sequences in the sample, under 30% were seen once. The sample taken for sequencing was blood. The receptors stem from a woman at least 80 years old in good health.

This clonotype was seen at least ten times. This chain connects TRBV6-1 to TRBJ2-5, with D possibly being TRBD1 (5 bases). V dropped 4 bases and J dropped 11 bases, with 17 bases sitting between them. This CDR3 spans 13 amino acids. Germline assignment: CDR1 MNHNS and CDR2 SASEGT. The CDR3 nucleotides read TGTGCCAGCAGTGGCAGACTGCAGACAGAGCAGTACTTC. It specifies CASSGRLQTEQYF.

The V and J genes are TRBV7-3 and TRBJ1-2; D might be TRBD1 (5 bases). The CDR3 is 18 amino acids. Germline lookup yields CDR1 SGHTA and CDR2 FQGTGA. V was clipped by 2 bases and J by 2 bases, with 21 bases between them. In DNA form, the CDR3 reads TGTGCCAGCAGCTTAGGGGGTGGCGGGGGTATTGACAACTATGGCTACACCTTC. This codes for CASSLGGGGGIDNYGYTF.

This clonotype was counted ten times or more. The chain uses TRBV7-3 and TRBJ2-5, with 8 nucleotides matching TRBD2. The V gene end was trimmed by 6 bases and the J gene end by 4 bases; junction bases not matched to a gene: 10. The CDR3 sequence is 15 residues long. CDR1 and CDR2 (germline): SGHTA, FQGTGA. CDR3: CASSSSGGRGETQYF. CDR3 nucleotide sequence: TGTGCCAGCAGTTCAAGCGGGGGCCGGGGAGAGACCCAGTACTTC.

The sample holds many counts of this clonotype. V usage is TRBV2 and J usage is TRBJ1-6, with 7 bases identical to TRBD1. Germline lookup yields CDR1 SNHLY and CDR2 FYNNEI. The trim removed 11 bases at V and 0 bases at J, leaving 7 bases unmatched. The CDR3 loop spans 15 amino acids. This CDR3 reads CAGTGDSSYNSPLHF. CDR3 in DNA: TGTGCCGGTACAGGGGATAGCTCCTATAATTCACCCCTCCACTTT.

This clonotype was counted many times. A much larger clone lies a single base off, so this may be a read error. This chain uses TRBV20-1 with TRBJ2-5; D is unresolved. The CDR3 sequence is 14 residues long. With 2 bases removed from V and 1 base from J, the gap between germline ends came to 11 bases. Germline V gene data show CDR1 as DFQATT and CDR2 as SNEGSKA (reference sequence). CDR3 nucleotides: TGCAGTGCTAGAATGAGAACAAGCCAAGAGACCCAGTACTTC. It encodes CSARMRTSQETQYF.

This clonotype was observed a few times. The chain links TRBV2 to TRBJ1-5; D call uncertain. Trimming took 7 bases from V and 0 from J, leaving 13 bases between them. Germline values: CDR1 SNHLY, CDR2 FYNNEI. The CDR3 is 15 residues long. CDR3 bases: TGTGCCAGCACCTTAGACCGGGGTAGCAATCAGCCCCAGCATTTT. Amino acid sequence: CASTLDRGSNQPQHF. The full variable domain, its missing parts supplied by reference TRBV2 and TRBJ1-5, is EPEVTQTPSHQVTQMGQEVILRCVPISNHLYFYWYRQILGQKVEFLVSFYNNEISEKSEIFDDQFSVERPDGSNFTLKIRSTKLEDSAMYFCASTLDRGSNQPQHFGDGTRLSIL.

This clonotype was seen many times. The rearrangement uses TRBV5-1 and TRBJ2-1, with 9 bases aligning to TRBD1. V gave up 5 bases and J gave up 9 bases; unmatched junction bases: 9. The CDR3 totals 14 residues. Germline V CDR1 and CDR2: SGHRS, YFSETQ. The CDR3 DNA reads as TGCGCCAGCAGGTCAGTACAGGGGGCAACTGAGCAGTTCTTC. Its protein is CASRSVQGATEQFF.

This clonotype was counted many times. The rearrangement uses TRBV19 and TRBJ2-7; 7 bases align to TRBD1. The CDR3 consists of 16 residues. CDR1 and CDR2 from the germline V gene are LNHDA and SQIVND (reference sequence). V lost 3 bases to trimming and J lost 2 bases; unmatched junction nucleotides: 10. This chain's CDR3 is CASSITVGDRPYEQYF. The DNA of the CDR3 is TGTGCCAGTAGTATCACGGTGGGGGACAGACCCTACGAGCAGTACTTC.

This chain connects TRBV18 to TRBJ2-4; maybe TRBD2 (6 bases). Gene TRBJ2-7 matches the end of the DNA better, so the J call may be wrong. This CDR3 comprises 18 residues. CDR1 is KGHSH and CDR2 is LQKENI in the germline V gene. The CDR3 sequence: CASSPSTKRAVTCDEQYF. DNA for the CDR3: TGTGCCAGCTCGCCTTCTACTAAGCGGGCGGTAACCTGCGACGAGCAGTACTTC.

The chain combines TRBV19 with TRBJ2-1; D is undetermined. V lost 10 bases and J lost 2, with 12 bases in between. The CDR3 is 13 amino acids. The germline CDR1 and CDR2 sequences are LNHDA and SQIVND (reference sequence). CDR3 amino acids: CATSPRAYNEQFF. The DNA of the CDR3 is TGTGCCACCAGTCCCCGGGCCTACAATGAGCAGTTCTTC.

This clonotype was seen many times. The chain uses TRBV12-3 or TRBV12-4 and TRBJ2-7, with a possible D match to TRBD1 (6 bases). There are 14 residues in the CDR3. The V gene lost 1 base and the J gene lost 3 bases, with 10 bases spanning the gap. In nucleotides, the CDR3 is TGTGCCAGCAGTTTAGGGCAGGGGTACTACGAGCAGTACTTC. Encoded protein: CASSLGQGYYEQYF.

The chain recombines TRBV6-1 with TRBJ2-1, with D unclear. Germline CDR1 MNHNS, CDR2 SASEGT. This CDR3 comprises 13 residues. Between the trimmed V and J ends, which lost 8 bases and 3 bases, there was a span of 11 bases. This CDR3 reads CASRQDLYNEQFF. The CDR3 nucleotides read TGTGCCAGCCGTCAGGACCTCTACAATGAGCAGTTCTTC.

On this clonotype itself: One base away lies a much larger clone, so this may be a sequencing read error. The chain is built from TRBV29-1 and TRBJ1-1; tentative D call: TRBD1 (6 bases). V shed 7 bases and J shed 1 base, with 10 bases lying between them. Germline CDR1 SQVTM, CDR2 ANQGSEA. This CDR3 region has 12 residues. The CDR3 DNA follows: TGCAGCGGAAGGGACAAGAACACTGAAGCTTTCTTT. This sequence encodes CSGRDKNTEAFF.

V and J are TRBV5-1 and TRBJ1-1; a possible D gene is TRBD1 (6 bases). This CDR3 has 15 residues. Germline V gives CDR1 SGHRS, CDR2 YFSETQ. V lost 6 bases and J 1 base, leaving 16 bases between the germline ends. The CDR3 coding sequence is TGCGCCAGCAACCCGGGGGGCACCGAGAACACTGAAGCTTTCTTT. Translated: CASNPGGTENTEAFF.

V gene TRBV6-1 combines with J gene TRBJ2-2; D is undetermined. CDR3 length: 16 residues. Germline V lookup: CDR1 MNHNS, CDR2 SASEGT. V was cut by 0 bases and J by 9 bases, with 17 bases left in between. The CDR3 nucleotides read TGTGCCAGCAGTGAAGCGCTTCTCGAACTCCGCAGGGAGCTGTTTTTT. Translating gives CASSEALLELRRELFF.

This clonotype showed up many times. CDR3 coding DNA: TGTGCCAGCAGCTTAGACACCGGGACAGGGCACACAGATACGCAGTATTTT. This encodes CASSLDTGTGHTDTQYF. The rearrangement links TRBV7-2 to TRBJ2-3; 9 positions agree with TRBD1. CDR1 and CDR2 from the germline V gene are SGHTA and FQGNSA. The trim removed 1 base at V and 2 bases at J, leaving 7 bases unmatched. CDR3 size: 17 residues. Looking up the rest from reference TRBV7-2 and TRBJ2-3 gives the full variable domain: GAGVSQSPSNKVTEKGKDVELRCDPISGHTALYWYRQSLGQGLEFLIYFQGNSAPDKSGLPSDRFSAERTGGSVSTLTIQRTQQEDSAVYLCASSLDTGTGHTDTQYFGPGTRLTVL.

Ten or more counts support this clonotype. CDR3 amino acids: CASSSGRGVTEAFF. CDR3 DNA sequence: TGTGCCAGCAGCTCCGGGAGGGGGGTCACTGAAGCTTTCTTT. The V gene is TRBV7-2, the J gene TRBJ1-1, with a possible D match to TRBD1 (6 bases). Germline V CDR1 and CDR2: SGHTA, FQGNSA. V was pared by 4 bases and J by 4 bases, with 13 bases between. CDR3 length: 14 residues.

This clonotype showed up many times. This chain links TRBV6-4 with TRBJ2-3; 10 bases map to TRBD1. CDR1 is MRHNA and CDR2 is SNTAGT in the germline V gene. The CDR3 length is 15 residues. Trimming removed 3 bases from V and 6 bases from J; junction bases left unmatched: 6. CDR3 in DNA: TGTGCCAGCAGTGAGGGGACAGGGGCATATGATACGCAGTATTTT. Translated: CASSEGTGAYDTQYF.

The chain combines TRBV20-1 with TRBJ2-1; D not certain. Trimming pared 3 bases from V and 4 bases from J, leaving 7 bases between. Per germline, CDR1 DFQATT and CDR2 SNEGSKA (reference sequence). This CDR3 is built from 12 residues. CDR3 sequence (DNA): TGCAGTGCTAGTTCTCTTTACAATGAGCAGTTCTTC. This translates into CSASSLYNEQFF.

This clonotype came up many times. The rearrangement joins TRBV6-5 to TRBJ2-3, with 11 bases identical to TRBD2. This CDR3 is built from 15 residues. Per the germline V gene, CDR1 is MNHEY and CDR2 is SVGAGI. With V trimmed by 4 bases and J by 2 bases, 2 bases remained unmatched. Here the CDR3 reads CASSSSGGTTDTQYF. The CDR3 nucleotides read TGTGCCAGCAGTTCTAGCGGGGGGACCACAGATACGCAGTATTTT.

The chain carries TRBV20-1 and TRBJ1-5, with D uncertain. CDR1 is DFQATT and CDR2 is SNEGSKA in the germline V gene (reference sequence). This CDR3 is built from 13 residues. V lost 6 bases, J lost 2 bases, and 11 bases lay in between. The CDR3 DNA reads TGCAGTGCACCGGCCGTAGGCAATCAGCCCCAGCATTTT. It encodes CSAPAVGNQPQHF.

This clonotype was found once. The chain couples TRBV5-1 to TRBJ2-1, with 12 bases matching TRBD1. V gave up 0 bases and J gave up 5 bases; unmatched junction bases: 12. The CDR3 loop spans 19 amino acids. CDR1 and CDR2 (germline): SGHRS, YFSETQ. The CDR3 DNA is TGCGCCAGCAGCTTGGCCTCGGGGACAGGGGGCACCTACGACAATGAGCAGTTCTTC. It codes for CASSLASGTGGTYDNEQFF. Looking up the rest from reference TRBV5-1 and TRBJ2-1 gives the full variable domain: KAGVTQTPRYLIKTRGQQVTLSCSPISGHRSVSWYQQTPGQGLQFLFEYFSETQRNKGNFPGRFSGRQFSNSRSEMNVSTLELGDSALYLCASSLASGTGGTYDNEQFFGPGTRLTVL.

Concerning this clonotype: This sequence may be a read error, since a much larger clone differs from it by one base. This chain connects TRBV30 to TRBJ2-7; D is possibly TRBD2 (7 bases). The DNA matches TRBJ2-5 better at its end, which makes the J call doubtful. The CDR3 runs to 13 residues. The germline V gene has CDR1 GTSNPN and CDR2 SVGIG (reference sequence). CDR3 in amino acids: CAHGGLAGETQYF. The CDR3 nucleotides read TGTGCCCACGGGGGGCTAGCTGGAGAGACCCAGTACTTC.

The gene calls are TRBV5-1 and TRBJ2-1, with D unresolved. The germline V and J ends were trimmed by 6 bases and 7 bases, with 17 bases remaining between them. This CDR3 contains 14 residues. The germline CDR1 and CDR2 sequences are SGHRS and YFSETQ. CDR3 in amino acids: CASNPAWAKNEQFF. The CDR3 nucleotides are TGCGCCAGCAACCCGGCCTGGGCAAAGAATGAGCAGTTCTTC.

To note about this clonotype: This may be a read error, as it is one base from a much larger clone. The CDR3 region is CASRIDRATNEKRFF. CDR3 nucleotides: TGTGCCAGCCGTATCGACAGGGCAACTAATGAAAAACGGTTTTTT. The genes are TRBV6-5 and TRBJ1-4, with 7 bases lining up with TRBD1. The CDR3 runs 15 residues. Germline V gives CDR1 MNHEY, CDR2 SVGAGI.

For this clonotype: A much larger clonotype is one base distant, so this may be a read error. The genes are TRBV12-3 or TRBV12-4 and TRBJ2-7, with 8 bases matching TRBD2. CDR3 size: 14 residues. V lost 7 bases and J lost 2; bases outside the gene matches: 7. The CDR3 spells CASKLGGGTYEQYF. CDR3 DNA: TGTGCCAGCAAGTTAGGCGGGGGGACCTACGAGCAGTACTTC.

On this clonotype: Since a much larger clone is just one base distant, this may be a read error. The CDR3 does not close with the conserved phenylalanine or tryptophan, likely indicating a read error. This chain links TRBV9 with TRBJ2-1; possibly TRBD1 or TRBD2 for D (5 bases each). Germline CDR1 and CDR2: SGDLS and YYNGEE. This CDR3 region has 15 residues. Trimming cost V 0 bases and J 4 bases, with 11 bases left between them. CDR3 in amino acids: CASSVVSGTYNEQFV. CDR3 nucleotide sequence: TGTGCCAGCAGCGTAGTATCGGGGACGTACAATGAGCAGTTCGTC.

Concerning this clonotype: This may be a read error: a much more frequent sequence differs by one nucleotide. This chain links TRBV7-9 with TRBJ2-4, with TRBD2 as a possible D gene (6 bases). Germline CDR1 is SEHNR and CDR2 is FQNEAQ (reference sequence). This CDR3 is 17 amino acids long. The CDR3 region has the DNA TGTGCCAGCAGCTTGTTTTCGGGGGAACTAGCCAAAAACATTCGGTACTTC. It codes for CASSLFSGELAKNIRYF.

In its sample, this clonotype was seen many times. J is TRBJ1-2 and V is TRBV5-5, with D perhaps matching TRBD1 (6 bases). Germline V lookup: CDR1 SGHKS, CDR2 YYEKEE (reference sequence). V lost 2 bases and J 4 bases, leaving 15 bases between the germline ends. The CDR3 covers 15 residues. The CDR3 loop is CASSFGQGFRYGYTF. DNA of the CDR3: TGTGCCAGCAGCTTCGGTCAGGGGTTTCGCTATGGCTACACCTTC.

CDR3 protein: CASSPSRTGGSPGSVKNIQYF. For the CDR3, the DNA is TGCGCCAGCAGCCCTTCCAGGACAGGGGGGAGCCCGGGATCGGTCAAAAACATTCAGTACTTC. The J gene is TRBJ2-7, the V gene TRBV4-3; 10 bases align to TRBD1. The J call may be wrong; the DNA end is better matched by TRBJ2-4. The CDR3 contains 21 residues. The germline V gene encodes CDR1 LGHNA and CDR2 YSLEER.